One and the same sample provided the 4 T cell receptor beta chains below, sequenced in a study of blood T cell repertoires in COVID-19. TCRdb's table, derived via immunoSEQ multiplex PCR, lists solely in-frame clones and lacks some. Among 400,000 or so clones, more than 75% were seen once, and the ten largest hold around 3%. The material sequenced was peripheral blood. The receptors come from a human donor in a cohort sampled during active COVID-19.

There are a few counts of this clone. J is TRBJ2-7 and V is TRBV19; 10 nucleotides line up with TRBD1. The ends lost 9 bases at V and 8 bases at J; junction bases unmatched: 10. This CDR3 region has 13 residues. Germline CDR1 is LNHDA and CDR2 is SQIVND (reference sequence). CDR3 loop: CASNGGQGFQQYF. The CDR3 nucleotides are TGTGCCAGCAACGGGGGACAGGGGTTTCAGCAGTACTTC.

The V call is TRBV4-2, the J call TRBJ2-4, with TRBD2 matching 9 bases. The CDR3 covers 17 residues. The ends lost 7 bases at V and 5 bases at J; junction bases unmatched: 15. The V gene's germline CDR1 is LGHNA and CDR2 YNFKEQ. This CDR3 reads CASTLDSSGTAENIQYF. CDR3 DNA sequence: TGTGCCAGCACCCTGGATTCTAGCGGGACCGCCGAAAACATTCAGTACTTC.

The genes are TRBV4-2 and TRBJ2-3; 8 bases are a match to TRBD2. Germline-derived CDR1 and CDR2 are LGHNA and YNFKEQ. J lost 2 bases, V lost 6 bases, and 1 base had no gene match. This CDR3 contains 13 residues. CDR3 sequence reads: CASSSGDTDTQYF. In DNA form, the CDR3 reads TGTGCCAGCAGTAGCGGGGACACAGATACGCAGTATTTT.

This clone has only a few counts. Here the CDR3 reads CASSVALDRESNTEAFF. For the CDR3, the DNA is TGTGCCAGCAGCGTAGCCTTGGACAGGGAGTCGAACACTGAAGCTTTCTTT. This sequence joins TRBV9 and TRBJ1-1; 8 nucleotides align to TRBD1. Germline assignment: CDR1 SGDLS and CDR2 YYNGEE. The trim removed 0 bases at V and 1 base at J, leaving 8 bases unmatched. The CDR3 is made up of 17 amino acids.